These 7 T cell receptor beta chains were sequenced from one sample in a study of OX40 agonist ivuxolimab in advanced cancers. Generated by immunoSEQ multiplex PCR, the TCRdb table keeps only in-frame clones and is missing some. The sample contains about 80,000 clones, over 75% of which appear only once. The sample was CD4+ or CD8+ T cells sorted from blood, taken in a trial of the OX40 agonist ivuxolimab. All receptors come from an adult with an advanced solid tumor such as melanoma, head and neck, liver or kidney cancer.

This clone was counted a few times. V and J are TRBV11-3 and TRBJ2-6; D not certain. V was shortened by 1 base and J by 0 bases, with 4 bases between the two germline ends. The CDR3 has 15 amino acids. Germline V gene lookup returns CDR1 SGHNT and CDR2 YENEEA. This chain's CDR3 is CASSLGTSGANVLTF. The CDR3 bases are TGTGCCAGCAGCTTAGGGACCTCTGGGGCCAACGTCCTGACTTTC. Looking up the rest from reference TRBV11-3 and TRBJ2-6 gives the full variable domain: EAGVVQSPRYKIIEKKQPVAFWCNPISGHNTLYWYLQNLGQGPELLIRYENEEAVDDSQLPKDRFSAERLKGVDSTLKIQPAELGDSAVYLCASSLGTSGANVLTFGAGSRLTVL.

The J gene is TRBJ1-1, the V gene TRBV6-1; D is unclear. The CDR3 sequence is 12 residues long. Trimming cost V 1 base and J 6 bases, with 6 bases left between them. CDR1 and CDR2 from the germline V gene are MNHNS and SASEGT. The DNA of the CDR3 is TGTGCCAGCAGTGAAGTGGCCTCTGAAGCTTTCTTT. This sequence encodes CASSEVASEAFF.

The CDR3 here is CASSLDGSRAGELFF. Here the CDR3 DNA reads TGTGCCAGCAGCTTAGATGGGTCTAGAGCCGGGGAGCTGTTTTTT. The rearrangement joins TRBV7-2 to TRBJ2-2, with D hard to call. V was shortened by 1 base and J by 6 bases, with 12 bases between the two germline ends. CDR1 is SGHTA, CDR2 FQGNSA, per germline. The CDR3 has 15 amino acids.

This clone was observed a few times. V usage is TRBV6-6 and J usage is TRBJ1-5; D not certain. The CDR3 covers 14 residues. Germline-derived CDR1 and CDR2 are MNHNY and SVGAGI (reference sequence). Between the trimmed V and J ends, which lost 2 bases and 3 bases, there was a span of 8 bases. In DNA form, the CDR3 reads TGTGCCAGCAGTTACATGGGTTACAATCAGCCCCAGCATTTT. Its translation is CASSYMGYNQPQHF.

The chain has TRBV18 and TRBJ1-5; maybe TRBD1 (6 bases). Looked up from germline, CDR1 is KGHSH and CDR2 is LQKENI. The CDR3 covers 13 residues. The V end was cut by 8 bases, the J end by 5 bases, with 13 bases between. The DNA for the CDR3 is TGTGCCAGCATGGACAGTCTTTATCAGCCCCAGCATTTT. It translates to CASMDSLYQPQHF.

This clone turned up a few times. This chain connects TRBV5-4 to TRBJ1-1, with unresolved D. The CDR3 runs to 11 residues. Trimming shortened V by 6 bases and J by 1 base, and 4 bases separated the two germline ends. Germline CDR1 is SGHNT and CDR2 is YYREEE (reference sequence). The CDR3 DNA follows: TGTGCCAGCACCAAGAACACTGAAGCTTTCTTT. Translation: CASTKNTEAFF.

This chain uses TRBV5-1 with TRBJ2-1, with 11 bases that match TRBD1. After removal of 1 base from V and 7 bases from J, the junction contained 7 bases not matched to a gene. The CDR3 length is 16 residues. Germline V gene data show CDR1 as SGHRS and CDR2 as YFSETQ. The CDR3 DNA sequence: TGCGCCAGCAGCTTGTCACGGACAGGGGGCTTTAATGAGCAGTTCTTC. This sequence encodes CASSLSRTGGFNEQFF.